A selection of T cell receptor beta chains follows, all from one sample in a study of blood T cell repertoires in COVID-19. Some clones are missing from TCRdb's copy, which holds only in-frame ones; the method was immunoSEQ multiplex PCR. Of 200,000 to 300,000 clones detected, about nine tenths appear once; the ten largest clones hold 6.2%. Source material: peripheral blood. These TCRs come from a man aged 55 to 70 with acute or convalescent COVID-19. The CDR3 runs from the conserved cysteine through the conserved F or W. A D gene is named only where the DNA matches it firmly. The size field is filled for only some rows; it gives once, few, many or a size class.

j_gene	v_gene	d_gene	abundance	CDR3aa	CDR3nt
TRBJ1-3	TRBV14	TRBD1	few	CASSLHRGLSGNTIYF	TGTGCCAGCAGCCTTCACAGGGGTCTCTCTGGAAACACCATATATTTT
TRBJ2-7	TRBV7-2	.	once	CASSSTPGEQYF	TGTGCCAGCAGCTCCACACCGGGAGAGCAGTACTTC
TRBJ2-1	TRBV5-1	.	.	CASSFGLPSYNEQFF	TGCGCCAGCAGCTTTGGACTACCCTCCTACAATGAGCAGTTCTTC
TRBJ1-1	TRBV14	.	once	CASSQDQGKNTEAFF	TGTGCCAGCAGCCAAGATCAGGGTAAGAACACTGAAGCTTTCTTT
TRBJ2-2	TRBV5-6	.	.	CASSPAGGLNTGELFF	TGTGCCAGCAGCCCGGCAGGGGGGCTGAACACCGGGGAGCTGTTTTTT
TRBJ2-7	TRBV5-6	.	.	CASSQDSEQYF	TGTGCCAGCAGCCAGGACTCAGAGCAGTACTTC
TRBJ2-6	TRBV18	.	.	CASSPRLTGTSGANVLTF	TGTGCCAGCTCACCGCGGTTAACAGGAACCTCTGGGGCCAACGTCCTGACTTTC
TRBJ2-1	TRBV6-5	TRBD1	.	CASSYRDRLSYNEQFF	TGTGCCAGCAGTTACCGGGACAGGCTTTCCTACAATGAGCAGTTCTTC
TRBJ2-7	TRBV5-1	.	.	CASSLGRGGSYEQYF	TGCGCCAGCAGCTTGGGTAGGGGTGGCTCCTACGAGCAGTACTTC
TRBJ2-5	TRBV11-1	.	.	CASSLRPRETQYF	TGTGCCAGCAGCCTCAGGCCCAGGGAGACCCAGTACTTC
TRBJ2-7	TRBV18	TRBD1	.	CASSPTNPGTGAYEQYF	TGTGCCAGCTCGCCAACGAACCCCGGGACAGGGGCCTACGAGCAGTACTTC
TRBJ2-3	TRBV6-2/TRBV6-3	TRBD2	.	CASSPGTSGSSTDTQYF	TGTGCCAGCAGTCCCGGGACTAGCGGGAGTAGCACAGATACGCAGTATTTT
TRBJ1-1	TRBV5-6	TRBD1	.	CASSPRAGGNTEAFF	TGTGCCAGCAGCCCCCGGGCAGGGGGTAACACTGAAGCTTTCTTT
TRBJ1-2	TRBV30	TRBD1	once	CAGAAQGEGGYTF	TGTGCTGGAGCCGCACAGGGGGAAGGTGGCTACACCTTC
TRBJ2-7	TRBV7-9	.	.	CASSSRTVYEQYF	TGTGCCAGCAGCTCCAGGACAGTCTACGAGCAGTACTTC
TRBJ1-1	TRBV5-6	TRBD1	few	CASSLRDRGWNTEAFF	TGTGCCAGCAGCCTCCGGGACAGGGGGTGGAACACTGAAGCTTTCTTT
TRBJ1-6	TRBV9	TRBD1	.	CASSPYHTGANSPLHF	TGTGCCAGCAGCCCCTACCACACAGGGGCGAATTCACCCCTCCACTTT
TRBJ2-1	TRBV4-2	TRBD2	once	CASSQPSSGSYNEQFF	TGTGCCAGCAGCCAACCTTCGAGCGGGAGTTACAATGAGCAGTTCTTC
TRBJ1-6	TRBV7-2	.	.	CASSQREKGSPLHF	TGTGCCAGCAGTCAAAGGGAGAAGGGATCACCCCTCCACTTT
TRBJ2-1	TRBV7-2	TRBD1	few	CASSLRWDRIVNEQFF	TGTGCCAGCAGCTTAAGGTGGGACAGGATAGTAAATGAGCAGTTCTTC
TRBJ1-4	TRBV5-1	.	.	CASSLDAGFNEKLFF	TGCGCCAGCAGCCTGGATGCGGGTTTTAATGAAAAACTGTTTTTT
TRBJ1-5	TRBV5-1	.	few	CASSLAGGGSQPQHF	TGCGCCAGCAGCTTGGCGGGTGGAGGCAGCCAGCCCCAGCATTTT
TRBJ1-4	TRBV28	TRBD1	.	CASSSRDRTNEKLFF	TGTGCCAGTAGTTCCCGGGACAGGACTAATGAAAAACTGTTTTTT
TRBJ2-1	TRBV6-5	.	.	CASGLHEQFF	TGTGCCAGCGGACTTCATGAGCAGTTCTTC
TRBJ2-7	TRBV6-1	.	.	CASSEDPGSYEQYF	TGTGCCAGCAGTGAAGACCCGGGGAGCTACGAGCAGTACTTC
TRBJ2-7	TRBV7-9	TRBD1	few	CASSYTTGIYEQYF	TGTGCCAGCAGCTATACGACAGGGATCTACGAGCAGTACTTC
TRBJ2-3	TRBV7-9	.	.	CASSPTGWKSTDTQYF	TGTGCCAGCAGCCCTACGGGTTGGAAGAGCACAGATACGCAGTATTTT
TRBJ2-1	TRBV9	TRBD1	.	CASSLRQGTYNEQFF	TGTGCCAGCAGCCTACGACAGGGGACCTACAATGAGCAGTTCTTC
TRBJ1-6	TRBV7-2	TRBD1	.	CASSFPDRASPLHF	TGTGCCAGCAGCTTTCCGGACAGGGCCTCCCCCCTCCACTTT
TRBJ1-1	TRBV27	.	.	CASSLSTAMNTEAFF	TGTGCCAGCAGTTTATCGACAGCTATGAACACTGAAGCTTTCTTT
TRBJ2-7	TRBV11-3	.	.	CASSLVRTATYEQYF	TGTGCCAGCAGCTTAGTCCGGACTGCGACCTACGAGCAGTACTTC